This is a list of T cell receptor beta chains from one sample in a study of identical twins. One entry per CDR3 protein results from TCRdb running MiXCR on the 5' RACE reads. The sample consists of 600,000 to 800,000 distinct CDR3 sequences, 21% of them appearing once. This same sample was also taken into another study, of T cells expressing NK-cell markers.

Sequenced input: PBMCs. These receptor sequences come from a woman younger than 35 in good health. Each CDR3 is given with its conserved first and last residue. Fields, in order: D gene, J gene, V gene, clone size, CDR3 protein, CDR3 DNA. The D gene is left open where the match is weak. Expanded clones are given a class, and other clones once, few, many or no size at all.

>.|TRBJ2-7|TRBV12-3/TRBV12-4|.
CASSAGSGGYEQYF
TGTGCCAGCAGTGCCGGGTCAGGGGGGTACGAGCAGTACTTC
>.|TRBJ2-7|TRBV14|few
CASSRLAYSYEQYF
TGTGCCAGCAGCCGTCTAGCGTACTCCTACGAGCAGTACTTC
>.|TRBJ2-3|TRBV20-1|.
CSAGTPTDTQYF
TGCAGTGCGGGCACTCCCACAGATACGCAGTATTTT
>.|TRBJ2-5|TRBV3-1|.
CASSRGTMRGETQYF
TGTGCCAGCAGCCGCGGGACCATGCGAGGCGAGACCCAGTACTTC
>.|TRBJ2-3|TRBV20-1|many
CSARVGGSDTQYF
TGCAGTGCTAGAGTCGGAGGCAGCGATACGCAGTATTTT
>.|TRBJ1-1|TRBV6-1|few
CASRKPQGNTEAFF
TGTGCCAGCAGGAAGCCACAGGGGAACACTGAAGCTTTCTTT
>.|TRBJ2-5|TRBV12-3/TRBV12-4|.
CASSWAGQETQYF
TGTGCCAGCAGTTGGGCAGGGCAAGAGACCCAGTACTTC
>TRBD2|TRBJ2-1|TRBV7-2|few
CASSFRLAGNYEQFF
TGTGCCAGCAGCTTTCGACTAGCGGGTAACTATGAGCAGTTCTTC
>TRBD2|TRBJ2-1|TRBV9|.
CASSASTSGLYNEQFF
TGTGCCAGCAGCGCCTCCACTAGCGGCCTATACAATGAGCAGTTCTTC
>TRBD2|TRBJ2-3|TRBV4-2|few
CASRRTSGGAPDTQYF
TGTGCCAGCAGACGGACTAGCGGGGGGGCCCCAGATACGCAGTATTTT